What follows are 14 T cell receptor beta chains derived from one specimen sequenced in a study of blood T cells in healthy people across ages. A sample-barcoded 5' primer and a J-beta primer mix were used in a second PCR of roughly 6 to 11 cycles. MiXCR, run by TCRdb on the 5' RACE reads, gives a single entry per CDR3 protein. The data contain more than 700,000 distinct CDR3 sequences, more than 35% of them seen just once; the ten biggest clones take up around 18%. The sequenced sample was blood. Receptor source: a man at least 80 years old in good health.

The chain links TRBV9 to TRBJ2-1, with 8 bases matching TRBD1. With 0 bases clipped from V and 6 bases from J, the junction kept 5 bases outside the gene matches. Per the germline V gene, CDR1 is SGDLS and CDR2 is YYNGEE. The length of the CDR3 is 15 residues. The CDR3 spells CASSVVVTGVNEQFF. The CDR3 DNA is TGTGCCAGCAGCGTAGTCGTGACAGGGGTCAATGAGCAGTTCTTC.

The gene calls are TRBV6-5 and TRBJ2-7, with 8 bases aligning to TRBD1. Germline CDR1 reads MNHEY; CDR2 reads SVGAGI. V shed 2 bases and J 3 bases; nucleotides not matched to a gene: 12. There are 17 residues in the CDR3. CDR3: CASSYAVGQGKGYEQYF. Here the CDR3 DNA reads TGTGCCAGCAGTTACGCCGTTGGACAGGGTAAGGGCTACGAGCAGTACTTC.

This chain connects TRBV29-1 to TRBJ1-4; 7 positions agree with TRBD1. Germline V CDR1 and CDR2: SQVTM, ANQGSEA. V shed 3 bases, J shed 7 bases, and the junction held 8 bases outside the gene matches. The CDR3 has 14 residues. CDR3 sequence (DNA): TGCAGCGTTGATCGCGGCCAGGGGGGTGAAAAACTGTTTTTT. This codes for CSVDRGQGGEKLFF.

The chain is built from TRBV10-1 and TRBJ2-3; the D is unclear. V was trimmed by 2 bases and J by 5 bases, leaving 11 bases between them. Germline V gene lookup returns CDR1 WNHNN and CDR2 SYGVQD (reference sequence). This CDR3 is 14 amino acids long. The CDR3 region has the DNA TGCGCCAGCAGTGAGCTCAGCCCGGGAGATACGCAGTATTTT. This sequence encodes CASSELSPGDTQYF.

The chain is built from TRBV20-1 and TRBJ2-1; the D is unclear. The CDR3 runs to 16 residues. Per the germline V gene, CDR1 is DFQATT and CDR2 is SNEGSKA (reference sequence). The V end lost 0 bases, the J end lost 4 bases, and 16 bases lay between the germline ends. The CDR3 region has the DNA TGCAGTGCTAGAGATTACGGTTCGGTCCAGTACAATGAGCAGTTCTTC. This codes for CSARDYGSVQYNEQFF.

The chain couples TRBV6-6 to TRBJ2-7; 11 bases align to TRBD2. Judging by the DNA end, TRBJ2-5 fits better; the J call may be wrong. CDR1 and CDR2 (germline): MNHNY, SVGAGI (reference sequence). The CDR3 is made up of 17 amino acids. CDR3 in DNA: TGTGCCAGCAGTACGTTGGGACTAGCGGATTCACGGGAGACCCAGTACTTC. Translation gives CASSTLGLADSRETQYF.

On this clonotype: It may be a read error: a sequence one base away is much more abundant. V gene TRBV20-1 combines with J gene TRBJ2-7; a possible D gene is TRBD1 (5 bases). This CDR3 region has 12 residues. Per the germline V gene, CDR1 is DFQATT and CDR2 is SNEGSKA (reference sequence). The CDR3 coding sequence is TGCAGTGCCCGACACCCCTGGGGCGAGCAGTGCTTC. It codes for CSARHPWGEQCF.

The chain recombines TRBV6-2 or TRBV6-3 with TRBJ2-1; perhaps TRBD1 as D (5 bases). V was clipped by 7 bases and J by 9 bases, with 10 bases between them. The CDR3 runs 11 residues. From germline, CDR1 is MNHEY and CDR2 SVGEGT. DNA for the CDR3: TGTGCCAGCACCCAGCAGGGTGAGCAGTTCTTC. Amino acid sequence: CASTQQGEQFF.

The chain joins TRBV20-1 to TRBJ2-1; 14 bases are a match to TRBD2. Germline V gene data show CDR1 as DFQATT and CDR2 as SNEGSKA (reference sequence). J gave up 6 bases and V 5 bases, and 18 bases lay outside the gene matches. The CDR3 is made up of 19 amino acids. The CDR3 sequence is CSAGRPGLAGAHPSNEQFF. In nucleotides, the CDR3 is TGCAGTGCTGGACGGCCGGGACTAGCGGGAGCACATCCTAGCAATGAGCAGTTCTTC.

The V gene is TRBV4-3, the J gene TRBJ2-1; D perhaps matches TRBD1 (5 bases). The J call may be wrong; the DNA end is better matched by TRBJ2-7. Germline V gene data show CDR1 as LGHNA and CDR2 as YSLEER. There are 15 residues in the CDR3. CDR3 nucleotides: TGCGCCAGCAGCCAAGAAGGGGTCGGCTACAATGAGCAGTACTTC. Translation: CASSQEGVGYNEQYF.

The chain joins TRBV18 to TRBJ2-7, with 8 bases matching TRBD1. Germline V gene sequence: CDR1 KGHSH, CDR2 LQKENI. This CDR3 region has 14 residues. V was pared by 3 bases and J by 6 bases, with 7 bases of the junction left unmatched. The CDR3 DNA is TGTGCCAGCTCACCCACAGGGGGGATGGGCGAGCAGTACTTC. Its translation is CASSPTGGMGEQYF.

This clonotype came up a few times. The V gene is TRBV18, the J gene TRBJ2-7, with 8 nucleotides matching TRBD1. The CDR3 runs to 14 residues. CDR1 KGHSH and CDR2 LQKENI come from the germline V gene. Germline trimming cut 5 bases from V and 4 bases from J; bases unmatched to any gene: 7. This chain's CDR3 is CASSKDRASYEQYF. CDR3 nucleotides: TGTGCCAGCTCAAAGGACAGGGCCTCGTACGAGCAGTACTTC.

The V gene is TRBV10-3, the J gene TRBJ1-4, with TRBD1 identical over 11 bases. Germline values: CDR1 ENHRY, CDR2 SYGVKD. CDR3 length: 15 residues. J was trimmed by 5 bases and V by 6 bases; bases with no gene match: 5. Here the CDR3 reads CAISPGTGGNEKLFF. The CDR3 nucleotides read TGTGCCATCAGCCCCGGGACAGGGGGGAATGAAAAACTGTTTTTT.

The V and J genes are TRBV27 and TRBJ2-1, with 8 nucleotides matching TRBD1. Germline CDR1 is MNHEY and CDR2 is SMNVEV (reference sequence). V lost 5 bases, J lost 5 bases, and 5 bases stayed unmatched. This CDR3 is 14 amino acids long. In nucleotides, the CDR3 is TGTGCCAGCAGTGGGGGACAGGACCACAATGAGCAGTTCTTC. Encoded protein: CASSGGQDHNEQFF.